Below, 22 T cell receptor beta chains from the same sample are listed, as sequenced in a study of monozygotic twins with inflammatory bowel disease. TCRdb re-called the 5' RACE reads and shows each CDR3 protein once, DNA omitted. Its table lists under 130,000 distinct CDR3 sequences. The sequencing input was blood. The origin of the receptors is a human donor with ulcerative colitis or Crohn's disease, or a healthy co-twin of an affected twin (not recorded which).

Here the CDR3 reads CASSHPGQGAFF. The chain uses TRBV3-1 and TRBJ1-1; TCRdb designates TRBD1, a call that cannot be tested without DNA. The CDR3 loop spans 12 amino acids. The germline V gene encodes CDR1 LGHDT and CDR2 YNNKEL (reference sequence).

V and J are TRBV4-3 and TRBJ2-7; the TCRdb call, TRBD1, lacks DNA for checking. CDR1 is LGHNA, CDR2 YSLEER, per germline. The CDR3 sequence is 15 residues long. This CDR3 is CASSQDWQGSYEQYF.

The chain couples TRBV4-3 to TRBJ2-5; as DNA is missing, the TRBD1 call by TCRdb cannot be tested. This CDR3 has 14 amino acids. Germline V lookup: CDR1 LGHNA, CDR2 YSLEER. The CDR3 loop is CASSQARQRETQYF.

The genes are TRBV19 and TRBJ2-2; TCRdb picks TRBD1, but there is no DNA to check that call. From germline, CDR1 is LNHDA and CDR2 SQIVND (reference sequence). The CDR3 contains 14 residues. The CDR3 protein is CASSIFQGTGELFF. Full variable domain (rest looked up from reference TRBV19 and TRBJ2-2): DGGITQSPKYLFRKEGQNVTLSCEQNLNHDAMYWYRQDPGQGLRLIYYSQIVNDFQKGDIAEGYSVSREKKESFPLTVTSAQKNPTAFYLCASSIFQGTGELFFGEGSRLTVL.

The chain recombines TRBV5-1 with TRBJ1-2; the TCRdb call, TRBD1, lacks DNA for checking. CDR1 and CDR2 from the germline V gene are SGHRS and YFSETQ. The CDR3 runs 15 residues. The CDR3 loop reads CASSLGGQGNYGYTF.

The chain is built from TRBV5-1 and TRBJ2-1; with no DNA, the TCRdb D assignment of TRBD1 cannot be verified. This CDR3 region has 15 residues. Germline loops: CDR1 SGHRS, CDR2 YFSETQ. CDR3: CASVKSGTANNEQFF. The variable domain in full, completed from reference TRBV5-1 and TRBJ2-1, reads KAGVTQTPRYLIKTRGQQVTLSCSPISGHRSVSWYQQTPGQGLQFLFEYFSETQRNKGNFPGRFSGRQFSNSRSEMNVSTLELGDSALYLCASVKSGTANNEQFFGPGTRLTVL.

This rearrangement joins TRBV18 to TRBJ2-7. This CDR3 spans 14 amino acids. Looked up from germline, CDR1 is KGHSH and CDR2 is LQKENI. The CDR3 loop reads CASSPTQLTYEQYF. Full variable domain (remainder filled in from reference TRBV18 and TRBJ2-7): NAGVMQNPRHLVRRRGQEARLRCSPMKGHSHVYWYRQLPEEGLKFMVYLQKENIIDESGMPKERFSAEFPKEGPSILRIQQVVRGDSAAYFCASSPTQLTYEQYFGPGTRLTVT.

The chain is built from TRBV15 and TRBJ2-1; TCRdb gives TRBD1 as the D gene, but with no DNA this cannot be confirmed. Germline-derived CDR1 and CDR2 are LNHNV and YYDKDF (reference sequence). This CDR3 comprises 17 residues. CDR3 amino acids: CATSSPYSWGTGNEQFF.

V usage is TRBV20-1 and J usage is TRBJ2-1; TCRdb outputs TRBD2, but without DNA this stays unchecked. The germline gives CDR1 DFQATT, CDR2 SNEGSKA (reference sequence). This CDR3 is built from 12 residues. This chain's CDR3 is CSASPSNYEQFF.

J is TRBJ2-1 and V is TRBV3-1; TCRdb gives TRBD1 as the D gene, but with no DNA this cannot be confirmed. Germline CDR1 is LGHDT and CDR2 is YNNKEL (reference sequence). This CDR3 has 14 residues. The CDR3 sequence is CASWRGGPDNEQFF.

V and J are TRBV7-2 and TRBJ2-1; with no DNA, the TCRdb D assignment of TRBD1 cannot be verified. This CDR3 comprises 16 residues. Germline V gives CDR1 SGHTA, CDR2 FQGNSA. CDR3 amino acids: CASSSSGQRLYNEQFF.

The chain uses TRBV5-6 and TRBJ1-6. The CDR3 is 15 residues long. Germline-derived CDR1 and CDR2 are SGHDT and YYEEEE. This CDR3 is CASSLGQVWNSPLHF.

CDR3 sequence: CVSSPGHEVGTTAKNIQYF. This sequence joins TRBV5-6 and TRBJ2-4; TCRdb returns TRBD1, unconfirmable since there is no DNA. This CDR3 has 19 amino acids. Per germline, CDR1 SGHDT and CDR2 YYEEEE.

The chain combines TRBV11-3 with TRBJ2-2; the D call of TRBD2 rests on TCRdb alone, since no DNA is present to check it. CDR1 and CDR2 from the germline V gene are SGHNT and YENEEA. This CDR3 has 17 residues. The CDR3 loop reads CASSLVSSGTNTGELFF.

The genes are TRBV6-6 and TRBJ1-6; TCRdb's D gene call, TRBD1, goes unchecked for lack of DNA. The CDR3 is 13 amino acids. Germline V gene data show CDR1 as MNHNY and CDR2 as SVGAGI (reference sequence). CDR3 sequence: CASTWTNNSPLHF.

This sequence joins TRBV6-1 and TRBJ1-1; the TRBD1 assignment by TCRdb is unverifiable without DNA. Germline V lookup: CDR1 MNHNS, CDR2 SASEGT. CDR3 length equals 15 residues. CDR3 amino acids: CASTPGGSLATEAFF.

The chain has TRBV15 and TRBJ2-7; TCRdb outputs TRBD1, but without DNA this stays unchecked. Germline assignment: CDR1 LNHNV and CDR2 YYDKDF (reference sequence). CDR3 length: 16 amino acids. This chain's CDR3 is CATSRVGQGASYEQYF.

The V and J genes are TRBV5-1 and TRBJ2-3; TCRdb picks TRBD1, but there is no DNA to check that call. CDR1 and CDR2 from the germline V gene are SGHRS and YFSETQ. The CDR3 consists of 16 residues. CDR3 protein: CASSKNPGQPTDTQYF. Filled out from reference TRBV5-1 and TRBJ2-3, the complete variable domain reads KAGVTQTPRYLIKTRGQQVTLSCSPISGHRSVSWYQQTPGQGLQFLFEYFSETQRNKGNFPGRFSGRQFSNSRSEMNVSTLELGDSALYLCASSKNPGQPTDTQYFGPGTRLTVL.

The V and J genes are TRBV5-5 and TRBJ2-1; TCRdb returns TRBD2, unconfirmable since there is no DNA. Germline CDR1 and CDR2: SGHKS and YYEKEE (reference sequence). This CDR3 spans 17 amino acids. CDR3 sequence reads: CASSLASPRAGGYEQFF.

V gene TRBV12-3 or TRBV12-4 combines with J gene TRBJ2-7; absent DNA, TCRdb's TRBD2 call cannot be checked. CDR3 size: 16 residues. The CDR3 region is CASSLMGSGVPNEQYF.

The rearrangement links TRBV7-2 to TRBJ1-3; the D gene TCRdb calls, TRBD1, cannot be checked with no DNA. The CDR3 runs 13 residues. Germline V CDR1 and CDR2: SGHTA, FQGNSA. CDR3 residues: CASTPSPGNTIYF.

The V call is TRBV5-1, the J call TRBJ2-3; checking the TCRdb D call of TRBD1 is not possible without DNA. The CDR3 is 15 amino acids. The V gene's germline CDR1 is SGHRS and CDR2 YFSETQ. The CDR3 reads CASRSGTGISDTQYF. The full variable domain, with the rest looked up from reference TRBV5-1 and TRBJ2-3, is KAGVTQTPRYLIKTRGQQVTLSCSPISGHRSVSWYQQTPGQGLQFLFEYFSETQRNKGNFPGRFSGRQFSNSRSEMNVSTLELGDSALYLCASRSGTGISDTQYFGPGTRLTVL.